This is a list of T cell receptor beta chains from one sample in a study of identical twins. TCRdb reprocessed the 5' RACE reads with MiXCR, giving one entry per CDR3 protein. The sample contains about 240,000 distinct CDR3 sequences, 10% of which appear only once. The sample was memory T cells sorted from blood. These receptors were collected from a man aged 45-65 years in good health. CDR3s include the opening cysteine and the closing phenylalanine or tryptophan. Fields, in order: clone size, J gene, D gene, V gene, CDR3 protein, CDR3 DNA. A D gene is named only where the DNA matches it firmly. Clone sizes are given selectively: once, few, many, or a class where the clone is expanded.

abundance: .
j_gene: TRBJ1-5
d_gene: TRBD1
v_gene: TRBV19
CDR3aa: CASSLTGTGFQPQHF
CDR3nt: TGTGCCAGTAGTCTGACCGGGACAGGGTTTCAGCCCCAGCATTTT

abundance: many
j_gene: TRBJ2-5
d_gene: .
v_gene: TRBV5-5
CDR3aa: CASSRGAETQYF
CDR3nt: TGTGCCAGCAGCCGGGGGGCAGAGACCCAGTACTTC

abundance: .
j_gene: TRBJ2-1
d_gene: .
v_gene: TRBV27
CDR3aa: CASSSDRTPYNEQFF
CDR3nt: TGTGCCAGCAGTTCAGACAGGACTCCCTACAATGAGCAGTTCTTC

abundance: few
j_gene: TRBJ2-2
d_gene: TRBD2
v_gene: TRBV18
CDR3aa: CASSPPIAGGWTGELFF
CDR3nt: TGTGCCAGCTCACCACCGATAGCGGGAGGTTGGACCGGGGAGCTGTTTTTT

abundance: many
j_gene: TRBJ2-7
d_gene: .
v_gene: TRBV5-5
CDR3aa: CASSLGGLGEQYF
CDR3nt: TGTGCCAGCAGCTTGGGGGGACTGGGCGAGCAGTACTTC

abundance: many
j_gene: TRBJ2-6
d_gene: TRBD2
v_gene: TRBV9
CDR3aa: CASSVARGLAGFSGANVLTF
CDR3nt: TGTGCCAGCAGCGTAGCAAGGGGACTAGCGGGTTTCTCTGGGGCCAACGTCCTGACTTTC

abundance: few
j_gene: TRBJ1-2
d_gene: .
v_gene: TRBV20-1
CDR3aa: CSARGLGGNYGYTF
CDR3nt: TGCAGTGCTAGGGGCCTCGGGGGAAACTATGGCTACACCTTC

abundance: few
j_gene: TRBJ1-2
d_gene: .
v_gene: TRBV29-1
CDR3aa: CSVVSVSNYGYTF
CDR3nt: TGCAGCGTTGTCAGCGTCTCTAACTATGGCTACACCTTC

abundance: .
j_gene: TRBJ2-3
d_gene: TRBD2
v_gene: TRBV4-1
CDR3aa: CASSERGLAGFADTQYF
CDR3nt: TGCGCCAGCAGCGAAAGGGGACTAGCGGGATTTGCAGATACGCAGTATTTT

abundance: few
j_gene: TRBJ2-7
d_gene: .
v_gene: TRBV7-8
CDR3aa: CASSLVRTNYEQYF
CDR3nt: TGTGCCAGCAGCCTAGTGAGGACCAACTACGAGCAGTACTTC

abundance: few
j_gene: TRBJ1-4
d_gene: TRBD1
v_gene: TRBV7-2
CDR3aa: CASSLGQENEKLFF
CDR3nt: TGTGCCAGCAGCTTGGGACAGGAGAATGAAAAACTGTTTTTT

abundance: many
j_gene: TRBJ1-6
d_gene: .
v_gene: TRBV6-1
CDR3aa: CASSEQGSLNSPLHF
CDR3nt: TGTGCCAGCAGTGAACAGGGGTCGTTGAATTCACCCCTCCACTTT

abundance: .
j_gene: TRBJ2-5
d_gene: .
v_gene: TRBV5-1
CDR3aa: CASSTPGRETQYF
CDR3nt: TGCGCCAGCAGTACACCAGGGAGGGAGACCCAGTACTTC

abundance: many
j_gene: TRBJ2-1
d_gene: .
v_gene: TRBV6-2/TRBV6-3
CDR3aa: CASREFLASNEQFF
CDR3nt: TGTGCCAGCCGGGAGTTTCTAGCGTCTAATGAGCAGTTCTTC

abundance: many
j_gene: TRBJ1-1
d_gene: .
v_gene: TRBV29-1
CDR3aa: CSVDSSGMNTEAFF
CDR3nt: TGCAGCGTTGATTCTTCCGGGATGAACACTGAAGCTTTCTTT

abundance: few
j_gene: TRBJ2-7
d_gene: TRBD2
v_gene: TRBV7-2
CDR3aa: CASSATGGSFYEQYF
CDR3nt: TGTGCCAGCAGCGCGACGGGCGGGAGTTTCTACGAGCAGTACTTC

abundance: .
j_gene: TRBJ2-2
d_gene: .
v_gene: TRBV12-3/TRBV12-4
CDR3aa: CASSLTGQAGELFF
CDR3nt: TGTGCCAGCAGCCTTACAGGGCAGGCCGGGGAGCTGTTTTTT

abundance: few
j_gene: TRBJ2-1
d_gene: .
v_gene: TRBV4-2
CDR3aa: CASSQGISRLDEQFF
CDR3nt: TGTGCCAGCAGCCAAGGAATTAGCCGCCTTGATGAGCAGTTCTTC

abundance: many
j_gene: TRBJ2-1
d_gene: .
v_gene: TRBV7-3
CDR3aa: CASSLLGPGNEQFF
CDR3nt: TGTGCCAGCAGCTTACTCGGGCCAGGTAATGAGCAGTTCTTC

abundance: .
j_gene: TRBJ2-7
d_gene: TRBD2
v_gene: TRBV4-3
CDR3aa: CASSQGTSGLSYEQYF
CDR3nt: TGCGCCAGCAGCCAAGGGACTAGCGGCCTGTCCTACGAGCAGTACTTC

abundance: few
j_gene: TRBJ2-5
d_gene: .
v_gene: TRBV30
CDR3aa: CAWSSAVETQYF
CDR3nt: TGTGCCTGGAGTTCGGCGGTGGAGACCCAGTACTTC

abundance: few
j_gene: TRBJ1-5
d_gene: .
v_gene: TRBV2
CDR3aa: CASSVGANSNQPQHF
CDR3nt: TGTGCCAGCAGTGTGGGGGCAAATAGCAATCAGCCCCAGCATTTT

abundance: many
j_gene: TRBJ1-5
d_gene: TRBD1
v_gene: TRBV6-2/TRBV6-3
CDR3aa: CAIGGGGYQPQHF
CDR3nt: TGTGCCATTGGAGGAGGGGGCTATCAGCCCCAGCATTTT

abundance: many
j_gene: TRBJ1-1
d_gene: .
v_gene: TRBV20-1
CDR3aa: CSQLATNTEAFF
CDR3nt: TGCAGTCAGCTAGCTACTAACACTGAAGCTTTCTTT

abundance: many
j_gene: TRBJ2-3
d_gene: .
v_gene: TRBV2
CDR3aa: CASIRMGDTQYF
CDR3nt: TGTGCCAGCATAAGGATGGGGGATACGCAGTATTTT

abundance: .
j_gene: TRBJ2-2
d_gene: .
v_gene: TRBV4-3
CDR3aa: CASSPRAGPGNTGELFF
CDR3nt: TGCGCCAGCAGCCCCCGCGCAGGCCCTGGGAACACCGGGGAGCTGTTTTTT

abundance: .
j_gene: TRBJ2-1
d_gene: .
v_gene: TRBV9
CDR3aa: CASSVGGTREQFF
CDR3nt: TGTGCCAGCAGCGTAGGGGGGACCCGGGAGCAGTTCTTC

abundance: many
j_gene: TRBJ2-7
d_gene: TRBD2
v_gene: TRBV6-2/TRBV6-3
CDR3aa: CASSSRPAGTSGYYEQYF
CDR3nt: TGTGCCAGCAGTTCACGTCCGGCCGGGACTAGCGGTTACTACGAGCAGTACTTC

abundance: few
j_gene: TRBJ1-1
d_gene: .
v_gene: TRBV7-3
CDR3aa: CASSSGRSNTEAFF
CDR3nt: TGTGCCAGCAGCTCGGGCAGATCGAACACTGAAGCTTTCTTT

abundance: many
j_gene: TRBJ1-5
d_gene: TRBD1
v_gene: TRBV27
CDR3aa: CASSPQGPAGNQPQHF
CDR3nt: TGTGCCAGCAGTCCACAGGGGCCAGCGGGCAATCAGCCCCAGCATTTT

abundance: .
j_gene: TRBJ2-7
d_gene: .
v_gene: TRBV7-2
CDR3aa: CASSFFEEKSSYEQYF
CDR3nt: TGTGCCAGCAGCTTCTTTGAGGAAAAGAGCTCCTACGAGCAGTACTTC

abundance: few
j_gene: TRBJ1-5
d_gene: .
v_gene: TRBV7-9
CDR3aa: CASSPGVSNQPQHF
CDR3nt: TGTGCCAGCAGCCCAGGGGTTAGCAATCAGCCCCAGCATTTT

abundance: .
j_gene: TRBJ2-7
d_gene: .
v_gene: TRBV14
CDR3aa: CASSQEGWGHEQYF
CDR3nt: TGTGCCAGCAGCCAGGAGGGGTGGGGGCACGAGCAGTACTTC

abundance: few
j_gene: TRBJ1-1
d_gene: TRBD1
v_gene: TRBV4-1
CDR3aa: CASSQDLGSGGFTEAFF
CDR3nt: TGCGCCAGCAGCCAAGATCTGGGCTCAGGGGGCTTCACTGAAGCTTTCTTT

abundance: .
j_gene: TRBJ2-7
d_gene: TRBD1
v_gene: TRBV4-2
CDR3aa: CASSLDRATYEQYF
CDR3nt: TGTGCCAGCAGCCTAGACAGGGCGACCTACGAGCAGTACTTC

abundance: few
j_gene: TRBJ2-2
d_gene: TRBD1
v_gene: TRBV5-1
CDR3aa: CASSIPGTGDTGELFF
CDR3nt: TGCGCCAGCAGCATACCCGGGACAGGGGACACCGGGGAGCTGTTTTTT

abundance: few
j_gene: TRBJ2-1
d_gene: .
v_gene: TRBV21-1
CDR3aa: CASSKCPGLRNNEQFF
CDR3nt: TGTGCCAGCAGCAAATGCCCCGGACTGAGAAACAATGAGCAGTTCTTC

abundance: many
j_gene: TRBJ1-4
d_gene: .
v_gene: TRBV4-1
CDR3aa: CASSQARPAPTNEKLFF
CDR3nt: TGCGCCAGCAGCCAGGCGCGTCCCGCGCCAACTAATGAAAAACTGTTTTTT

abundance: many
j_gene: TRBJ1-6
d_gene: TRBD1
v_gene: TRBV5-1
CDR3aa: CASSLQGSSYNSPLHF
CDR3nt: TGCGCCAGCAGCCTACAGGGGAGCTCCTATAATTCACCCCTCCACTTT

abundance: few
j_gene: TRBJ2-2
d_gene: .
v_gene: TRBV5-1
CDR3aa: CASSLMGNTGELFF
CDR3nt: TGCGCCAGCAGCTTGATGGGGAACACCGGGGAGCTGTTTTTT

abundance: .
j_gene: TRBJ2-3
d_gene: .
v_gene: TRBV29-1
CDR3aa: CSVAQTSGADTQYF
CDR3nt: TGCAGCGTTGCCCAAACATCGGGTGCAGATACGCAGTATTTT

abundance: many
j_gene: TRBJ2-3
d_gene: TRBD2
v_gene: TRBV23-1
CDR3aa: CASRNCLAGVADTQYF
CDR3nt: TGCGCCAGCAGGAACTGCCTAGCGGGAGTGGCAGATACGCAGTATTTT

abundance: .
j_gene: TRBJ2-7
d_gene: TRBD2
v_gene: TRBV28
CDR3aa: CASSQIAGGPLNEQYF
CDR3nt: TGTGCCAGCAGCCAAATAGCGGGGGGGCCTCTGAACGAGCAGTACTTC

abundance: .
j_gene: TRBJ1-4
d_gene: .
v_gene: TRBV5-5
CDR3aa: CASSWRPNEKLFF
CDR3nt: TGTGCCAGCAGCTGGAGGCCTAATGAAAAACTGTTTTTT

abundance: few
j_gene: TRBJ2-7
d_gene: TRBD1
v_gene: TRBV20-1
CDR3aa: CSAMDRGDYEQYF
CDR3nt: TGCAGTGCAATGGACAGGGGGGACTACGAGCAGTACTTC

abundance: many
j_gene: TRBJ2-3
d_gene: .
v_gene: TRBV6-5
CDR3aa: CASSYGNTDTQYF
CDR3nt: TGTGCCAGCAGTTACGGGAACACAGATACGCAGTATTTT

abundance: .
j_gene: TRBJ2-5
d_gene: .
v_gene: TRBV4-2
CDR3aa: CASSQEKETQYF
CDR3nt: TGTGCCAGCAGCCAAGAGAAAGAGACCCAGTACTTC

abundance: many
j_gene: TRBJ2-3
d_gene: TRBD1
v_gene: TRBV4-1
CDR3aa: CASSQDRGLGTDTQYF
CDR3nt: TGCGCCAGCAGCCAAGACAGGGGGCTGGGCACAGATACGCAGTATTTT

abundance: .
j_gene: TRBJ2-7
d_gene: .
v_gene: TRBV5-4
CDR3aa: CASSLGGRVSTEQYF
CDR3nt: TGTGCCAGCAGCTTGGGGGGCAGGGTGTCCACCGAGCAGTACTTC